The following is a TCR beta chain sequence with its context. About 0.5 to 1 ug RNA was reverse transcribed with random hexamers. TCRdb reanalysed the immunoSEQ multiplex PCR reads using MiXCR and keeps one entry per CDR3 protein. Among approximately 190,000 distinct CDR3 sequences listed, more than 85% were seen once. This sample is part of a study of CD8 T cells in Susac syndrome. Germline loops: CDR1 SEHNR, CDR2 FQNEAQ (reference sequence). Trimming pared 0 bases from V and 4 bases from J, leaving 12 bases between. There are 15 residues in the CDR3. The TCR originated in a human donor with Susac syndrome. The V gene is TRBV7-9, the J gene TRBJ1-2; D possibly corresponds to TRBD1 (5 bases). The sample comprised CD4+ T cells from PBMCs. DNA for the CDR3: TGTGCCAGCAGCTTAGCCACCGGGGCGGGCTATGGCTACACCTTC. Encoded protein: CASSLATGAGYGYTF.